These T cell receptor beta chains were read from a single sample in a study of OX40 agonist ivuxolimab in advanced cancers. The table came from immunoSEQ multiplex PCR; TCRdb's copy has only in-frame clones and leaves some out. The table shows about 52,000 clones, with nearly 85% occurring only once. Source: CD4+ or CD8+ T cells sorted from blood, taken in a trial of the OX40 agonist ivuxolimab. The receptors here all came from an adult with an advanced solid tumor such as melanoma, head and neck, liver or kidney cancer. CDR3s include the opening cysteine and the closing phenylalanine or tryptophan. The order of the fields is D gene, J gene, V gene, clone size, CDR3 DNA, CDR3 protein. The D gene is left open where the match is weak. Clone size is not always given. Where it is, it says once, few, many or a class for expanded clones.

NA,TRBJ2-7,TRBV9,NA,TGTGCCAGCAGCGTAGGCACGACCTCCTACGAGCAGTACTTC,CASSVGTTSYEQYF
NA,TRBJ2-3,TRBV9,few,TGTGCCAGCAGCGTAGATCCCGGTCGAAGTACCACAGATACGCAGTATTTT,CASSVDPGRSTTDTQYF
NA,TRBJ1-2,TRBV27,NA,TGTGCCAGCAGTTTATCGGAGGACAGCCAGCTACCCTATGGCTACACCTTC,CASSLSEDSQLPYGYTF
TRBD1,TRBJ2-7,TRBV11-1,once,TGTGCCAGCAGCTTCCCGGGGACAGGGATCTACGAGCAGTACTTC,CASSFPGTGIYEQYF
NA,TRBJ2-7,TRBV28,NA,TGTGCCAGCAGTTTGGGGGGGCCACACGAGCAGTACTTC,CASSLGGPHEQYF
TRBD1,TRBJ1-1,TRBV18,NA,TGTGCCAGCTCACCCGGCACAGGGGGCTCAGGTGAAGCTTTCTTT,CASSPGTGGSGEAFF
NA,TRBJ2-5,TRBV29-1,many,TGCAGCGTTGAAAGAGGTACCACGGTCCTTAGGACCCAGTACTTC,CSVERGTTVLRTQYF
NA,TRBJ1-2,TRBV30,NA,TGTGCCTGGAGTATCCACGGGTCCCTCTATGGCTACACCTTC,CAWSIHGSLYGYTF
NA,TRBJ1-6,TRBV19,NA,TGTGCCAGTAGCCCATTCGACCGGACTAATTCACCCCTCCACTTT,CASSPFDRTNSPLHF
NA,TRBJ2-5,TRBV5-4,few,TGTGCCAGCAGCTTGATTTCCTTCCAAGAGACCCAGTACTTC,CASSLISFQETQYF
NA,TRBJ2-7,TRBV18,once,TGTGCCAGCTCATTTTCGCCTTACGAGCAGTACTTC,CASSFSPYEQYF
NA,TRBJ1-2,TRBV4-3,NA,TGCGCCAGCAGCCAAGAAGCCCTCCGGGAGGGCTATGGCTACACCTTC,CASSQEALREGYGYTF
NA,TRBJ1-1,TRBV29-1,NA,TGCAGCGTTGAAGGCCATCGGGGGAATGAAGCTTTCTTT,CSVEGHRGNEAFF
NA,TRBJ1-2,TRBV6-5,NA,TGTGCCAGCAGTTTAATAGGGGTTTATGGCTACACCTTC,CASSLIGVYGYTF
NA,TRBJ2-7,TRBV4-1,NA,TGCGCCAGCACTCTATTCCCAGCCGCCCAGGGCGAGCAGTACTTC,CASTLFPAAQGEQYF
TRBD1,TRBJ2-2,TRBV2,few,TGTGCCACGGGGACAGGGACCACCGGGGAGCTGTTTTTT,CATGTGTTGELFF
NA,TRBJ1-6,TRBV7-9,NA,TGTGCCAGCAGCTTAAAGGGAAGGGGTAATTCACCCCTCCACTTT,CASSLKGRGNSPLHF
NA,TRBJ2-7,TRBV5-1,NA,TGCGCCAGCAGCTTGGGAGGGGGGCAGCAATACGAGCAGTACTTC,CASSLGGGQQYEQYF
TRBD2,TRBJ2-3,TRBV5-1,NA,TGCGCCAGCAGCCTAGGCTTGGGCGGGGGGGCCCGTCAGGCGCAGTATTTT,CASSLGLGGGARQAQYF
NA,TRBJ2-5,TRBV11-2,NA,TGTGCCAGCAACAAAAACAGGGTCCGGGAGACCCAGTACTTC,CASNKNRVRETQYF
NA,TRBJ1-2,TRBV7-9,NA,TGTGCCAGCAGCTTTTCGGAGGATTCGGGCTACACCTTC,CASSFSEDSGYTF
TRBD1,TRBJ2-1,TRBV7-8,NA,TGTGCCAGCAGCCCGAGGGACAGGGCCCCGGGGGCGGGGACTTACAATGAGCAGTTCTTC,CASSPRDRAPGAGTYNEQFF
TRBD1,TRBJ2-7,TRBV5-5,once,TGTGCCAGCAGCTTGAGACAGGGAATTTCCTACGAGCAGTACTTC,CASSLRQGISYEQYF
TRBD2,TRBJ2-1,TRBV29-1,NA,TGCAGCGTTGAAGCCGGGACTAGCGGGGGATCAGAGGAGCAGTTCTTC,CSVEAGTSGGSEEQFF
NA,TRBJ1-2,TRBV10-3,NA,TGTGCCATCAGCGTAGGAACAGCTAACTATGGCTACACCTTC,CAISVGTANYGYTF
NA,TRBJ1-5,TRBV30,once,TGTGCCTGGAGTGTAGTAGGGAGCAATCAGCCCCAGCATTTT,CAWSVVGSNQPQHF
NA,TRBJ1-2,TRBV28,NA,TGTGCCAGCAGTTTACGAAGGCCTCGGGATGGCTACACCTTC,CASSLRRPRDGYTF
NA,TRBJ1-1,TRBV7-8,NA,TGTGCCAGCAGCTTAGCCCAGGGGCGCGGGGCTGAAGCTTTCTTT,CASSLAQGRGAEAFF
NA,TRBJ2-4,TRBV7-2,NA,TGTGCCAGCAGGGGTGGGGGAACCAAAAACATTCAGTACTTC,CASRGGGTKNIQYF
NA,TRBJ2-1,TRBV7-2,few,TGTGCCAGCAGCTTAGTGACTGGGATCAATGAGCAGTTCTTC,CASSLVTGINEQFF
TRBD1,TRBJ1-6,TRBV5-4,NA,TGTGCCAGCAGCTTTCAGACAGGGGGTCGAGGGAATTCACCCCTCCACTTT,CASSFQTGGRGNSPLHF
TRBD1,TRBJ1-5,TRBV27,NA,TGTGCCCCCCCGGGGGACAGAGGACGGCCCCAGCATTTT,CAPPGDRGRPQHF
NA,TRBJ1-3,TRBV7-6,NA,TGTGCCAGCAGCTTCACCGAAACCACCTCTGGAAACACCATATATTTT,CASSFTETTSGNTIYF
NA,TRBJ2-5,TRBV5-4,NA,TGTGCCAGCAGCTTGGGGGGGGGCGGTCGTGGCGAGACCCAGTACTTC,CASSLGGGGRGETQYF
NA,TRBJ2-3,TRBV7-2,NA,TGTGCCAGCAGCTTCGAGGGATATAGCACAGATACGCAGTATTTT,CASSFEGYSTDTQYF
NA,TRBJ2-1,TRBV20-1,NA,TGCAGTGCTAGAGTGTATACTGAGCAGTTCTTC,CSARVYTEQFF
TRBD1,TRBJ2-7,TRBV6-5,NA,TGTGCCAGCAGCCGAGAACCGACAGGGAGCGAGCAGTACTTC,CASSREPTGSEQYF
NA,TRBJ1-6,TRBV6-1,few,TGTGCCAGCAGTCGAACCTCCTATAATTCACCCCTCCACTTT,CASSRTSYNSPLHF
NA,TRBJ2-3,TRBV7-2,NA,TGTGCCAGCACTTCAACAGATACGCAGTATTTT,CASTSTDTQYF
TRBD1,TRBJ2-1,TRBV7-2,NA,TGTGCCAGCAGCACAGGGACAGGGTATGGGCCGCAGTTCTTC,CASSTGTGYGPQFF
TRBD2,TRBJ2-1,TRBV5-1,NA,TGCGCCAGCAGCTTTAGCGGGGGGGCCGAGCAGTTCTTC,CASSFSGGAEQFF
TRBD1,TRBJ2-7,TRBV7-9,NA,TGTGCCAGCAGCCCGACAGGGGATTTCTACGAGCAGTACTTC,CASSPTGDFYEQYF
TRBD2,TRBJ2-5,TRBV6-6,NA,TGTGCCAGCAGTTACTCCACTAGCGGGGATAAAGAGACCCAGTACTTC,CASSYSTSGDKETQYF
NA,TRBJ1-1,TRBV6-6,NA,TGTGCCAGCAGTTATCGGCACTTGAACACTGAAGCTTTCTTT,CASSYRHLNTEAFF
TRBD1,TRBJ2-5,TRBV4-1,NA,TGCGCCAGCAGCCAAGGACAGGGAGAAGAGACCCAGTACTTC,CASSQGQGEETQYF
NA,TRBJ2-7,TRBV6-5,NA,TGTGCCAGCAGTTACTCCGACAGTGCCTCCTACGAGCAGTACTTC,CASSYSDSASYEQYF
NA,TRBJ1-5,TRBV2,NA,TGTGCCAGCAGCCCTGGGGATCAGCCCCAGCATTTT,CASSPGDQPQHF
TRBD2,TRBJ2-3,TRBV29-1,NA,TGCAGCGCTAGGGGACTAAGCACCACTAGCACAGATACGCAGTATTTT,CSARGLSTTSTDTQYF
NA,TRBJ2-5,TRBV30,NA,TGTGCCTGGACCCCCCGGGGACCCAACTCGGAGACCCAGTACTTC,CAWTPRGPNSETQYF
NA,TRBJ1-4,TRBV27,NA,TGTGCCAGCAGGAAACAGGTTGCAACTAATGAAAAACTGTTTTTT,CASRKQVATNEKLFF
NA,TRBJ1-5,TRBV2,NA,TGTGCCAGCAACGAGTTGGGCGTAAATCAGCCCCAGCATTTT,CASNELGVNQPQHF
NA,TRBJ1-2,TRBV6-4,few,TGTGCCAGCACGCCTAGTCGGACCTATGGCTACACCTTC,CASTPSRTYGYTF
TRBD1,TRBJ1-2,TRBV7-2,NA,TGTGCCAGCAGCTTAGGAGGACAGGGCCGAACCTATGGCTACACCTTC,CASSLGGQGRTYGYTF
NA,TRBJ1-3,TRBV4-3,NA,TGCGCCAGCAGCCAAGACCTTGGGGCGGGACTTCACTCTGGAAACACCATATATTTT,CASSQDLGAGLHSGNTIYF